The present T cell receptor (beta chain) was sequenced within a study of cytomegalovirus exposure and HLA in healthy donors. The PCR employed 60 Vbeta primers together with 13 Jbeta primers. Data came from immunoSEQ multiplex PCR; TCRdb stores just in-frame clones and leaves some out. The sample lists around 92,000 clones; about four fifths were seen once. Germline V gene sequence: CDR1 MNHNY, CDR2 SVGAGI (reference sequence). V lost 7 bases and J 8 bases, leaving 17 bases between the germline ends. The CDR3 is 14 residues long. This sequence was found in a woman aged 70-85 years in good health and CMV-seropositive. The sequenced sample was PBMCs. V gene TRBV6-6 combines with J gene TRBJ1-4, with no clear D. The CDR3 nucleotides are TGTGCCAGCATTCTAAGCCTAGGCGGGGAAAAACTGTTTTTT. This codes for CASILSLGGEKLFF.